This is a list of T cell receptor beta chains from one sample in a study of blood T cell repertoires in COVID-19. Sequencing was performed with immunoSEQ multiplex PCR; in TCRdb, only in-frame clones are kept and a portion is missing. The sample lists 150,000 or so clones, about 88% occurring once. Sequencing was done on a sample of peripheral blood. The receptors were gathered from a human donor in a cohort sampled during active COVID-19. Both conserved end residues are part of each CDR3. A D gene is named only where the DNA matches it firmly. Clone size is not always given. Where it is, it says once, few, many or a class for expanded clones.

size,D,V,J,DNA,CDR3
NA,NA,TRBV28,TRBJ2-7,TGTGCCAGCAGTGCGCCCTCCTACGAGCAGTACTTC,CASSAPSYEQYF
NA,NA,TRBV19,TRBJ2-7,TGTGCCAGTAGTATCGTGGAGACAGGTAGGCGCTACGAGCAGTACTTC,CASSIVETGRRYEQYF
NA,NA,TRBV7-2,TRBJ1-3,TGTGCCAGCAGCTTCTTAGGGGATACTGGAAACACCATATATTTT,CASSFLGDTGNTIYF
NA,TRBD1,TRBV5-8,TRBJ2-5,TGTGCCAGCAGCTCCGGACGGACAGGCCGCCAAGAGACCCAGTACTTC,CASSSGRTGRQETQYF
NA,TRBD2,TRBV6-6,TRBJ2-3,TGTGCCAGCAGTTACGGGACTAGCGGACTCACAGATACGCAGTATTTT,CASSYGTSGLTDTQYF
NA,TRBD1,TRBV5-5,TRBJ1-2,TGTGCCAGCAGCTTGGCCCCGGGACAGGGGGAACATGGCTACACCTTC,CASSLAPGQGEHGYTF
NA,NA,TRBV7-2,TRBJ2-7,TGTGCCAGCAGCTTAGACGCAGGGGTAGGCTACGAGCAGTACTTC,CASSLDAGVGYEQYF
once,NA,TRBV2,TRBJ2-2,TGTGCCAGCAGTGGAGAAGGTCGGGACACCGGGGAGCTGTTTTTT,CASSGEGRDTGELFF
NA,NA,TRBV5-4,TRBJ2-2,TGTGCCAGCAGCTGGGGCGGAGGGCGACGGGCCGGGGAGCTGTTTTTT,CASSWGGGRRAGELFF
NA,TRBD2,TRBV10-1,TRBJ2-2,TGCGCCAGCAGCAAGCGGGGGGGAAACACCGGGGAGCTGTTTTTT,CASSKRGGNTGELFF
NA,TRBD1,TRBV5-6,TRBJ1-1,TGTGCCAGCAGCTTGCGAGGGGGCATGAACACTGAAGCTTTCTTT,CASSLRGGMNTEAFF
NA,TRBD1,TRBV19,TRBJ1-5,TGTGCCAGTAGTATAGACTCAGGGGGCGGTAAGCCCCAGCATTTT,CASSIDSGGGKPQHF
NA,NA,TRBV6-5,TRBJ1-5,TGTGCCAGCAGTTGGGGAGCTAATCAGCCCCAGCATTTT,CASSWGANQPQHF
NA,NA,TRBV28,TRBJ1-2,TGTGCCAGCAGTCCCGCCCGCGGGCTTTCCTATGGCTACACCTTC,CASSPARGLSYGYTF
NA,NA,TRBV7-9,TRBJ2-6,TGTGCCAGCAGCTTAGTGAGGGGGGCCAACGTCCTGACTTTC,CASSLVRGANVLTF
NA,TRBD1,TRBV27,TRBJ2-5,TGTGCCAGCAGTCCTAGACAGGGCAAGTGGGAGACCCAGTACTTC,CASSPRQGKWETQYF
NA,NA,TRBV19,TRBJ2-1,TGTGCCAGTAGTATAGGCGGGACCTCCTACAATGAGCAGTTCTTC,CASSIGGTSYNEQFF
NA,NA,TRBV7-2,TRBJ2-3,TGTGCCAGCAGCCCGGGGGTGCGCACAGATACGCAGTATTTT,CASSPGVRTDTQYF
NA,TRBD1,TRBV11-3,TRBJ1-1,TGTGCCAGCAGCCAGGGAGGCACAGGGGCGTTGAACACTGAAGCTTTCTTT,CASSQGGTGALNTEAFF
once,NA,TRBV7-9,TRBJ2-5,TGTGCCAGCCTCAGGGTCGGTGGAGAGACCCAGTACTTC,CASLRVGGETQYF
NA,NA,TRBV4-3,TRBJ1-4,TGCGCCAGCAGCCAAGATCCCAGGAGGGGTGAAAAACTGTTTTTT,CASSQDPRRGEKLFF
NA,TRBD1,TRBV4-2,TRBJ1-4,TGTGCCAGCAGCCAAGATATGACAGGGGGCGCGACTAATGAAAAACTGTTTTTT,CASSQDMTGGATNEKLFF
NA,TRBD2,TRBV10-3,TRBJ2-7,TGTGCCATCAGTGAGAACGGCGGGAGGGTTTACGAGCAGTACTTC,CAISENGGRVYEQYF
NA,TRBD1,TRBV18,TRBJ1-5,TGTGCCAGCTCACCCGGGACAGCTAATCAGCCCCAGCATTTT,CASSPGTANQPQHF
NA,TRBD1,TRBV7-8,TRBJ2-7,TGTGCCAGCAGCTTAGTGGTTCAGGGGGTACCCCACGAGCAGTACTTC,CASSLVVQGVPHEQYF
few,TRBD2,TRBV5-4,TRBJ2-7,TGTGCCAGCAGCCCCGGGACTAGCGGGACAGTTCAGCAGTACTTC,CASSPGTSGTVQQYF
NA,TRBD1,TRBV7-2,TRBJ1-2,TGTGCCAGCAGCTTAGAGGCCAGGGGGCGCGGGGGCTACACCTTC,CASSLEARGRGGYTF
NA,TRBD2,TRBV10-2,TRBJ2-7,TGCGCCAGCATCTGGGGGGGCGAGCAGTACTTC,CASIWGGEQYF
NA,NA,TRBV20-1,TRBJ1-2,TGCAGTGCTAGAGCCCCAGATGGCTACACCTTC,CSARAPDGYTF
NA,NA,TRBV19,TRBJ2-5,TGTGCCACCCTGGGGGGATACCAAGAGACCCAGTACTTC,CATLGGYQETQYF
NA,NA,TRBV2,TRBJ1-4,TGTGCCAGCAGTGAAGAAACACCAGCAACTAATGAAAAACTGTTTTTT,CASSEETPATNEKLFF
NA,TRBD1,TRBV3-1/TRBV3-2,TRBJ1-6,TGTGCCAGCAGCCAGGACAGGGTTGGGAATTCACCCCTCCACTTT,CASSQDRVGNSPLHF
NA,NA,TRBV30,TRBJ2-1,TGTGCCTGGAGCCGGGGGTCTCACAATGAGCAGTTCTTC,CAWSRGSHNEQFF
NA,NA,TRBV7-3,TRBJ2-2,TGTGCCAGCAACGAAGGGGTGGGAAACACCGGGGAGCTGTTTTTT,CASNEGVGNTGELFF
NA,TRBD1,TRBV7-2,TRBJ2-7,TGTGCGTCGGGTAGGACAGGCGCCTACGAGCAGTACTTC,CASGRTGAYEQYF
once,TRBD2,TRBV4-1,TRBJ2-2,TGCGCCAGCAGCCAAGCATCGCTTCTAGCGGGGCTGAACACCGGGGAGCTGTTTTTT,CASSQASLLAGLNTGELFF
NA,NA,TRBV9,TRBJ2-7,TGTGCCAGCAGCTCCAACTTGGGGGGGCCCACCTACGAGCAGTACTTC,CASSSNLGGPTYEQYF
NA,NA,TRBV7-2,TRBJ2-7,TGTGCCAGCAGCTTAGTTTATTCAGGGGCCGACGAGCAGTACTTC,CASSLVYSGADEQYF
NA,NA,TRBV6-1,TRBJ1-4,TGTGCCAGCAGTGACCCCGGCTCAGGCAGGGTAATCGAGAAACTGTTTTTT,CASSDPGSGRVIEKLFF
NA,NA,TRBV3-1/TRBV3-2,TRBJ2-1,TGTGCCAGCAGCCAAGATGTGGGACTCCACAATGAGCAGTTCTTC,CASSQDVGLHNEQFF
NA,TRBD1,TRBV5-4,TRBJ2-7,TGTGCCAGCAGCCTGGGACAGGGGGTGGAAGAGCAGTACTTC,CASSLGQGVEEQYF
NA,TRBD2,TRBV11-2,TRBJ2-4,TGTGCCAGCAGCTTAGAGGGTAGCGGGAGGGCCCGGGCCAAAAACATTCAGTACTTC,CASSLEGSGRARAKNIQYF
NA,TRBD1,TRBV2,TRBJ2-7,TGTGCCAGCAACGACAGGGGGACGGGAGAGCAGTACTTC,CASNDRGTGEQYF
NA,TRBD2,TRBV28,TRBJ2-1,TGTGCCAGTCTCTCGACTAGCGGGGCTTACAATGAGCAGTTCTTC,CASLSTSGAYNEQFF
NA,TRBD2,TRBV29-1,TRBJ2-7,TGCAGCGTTGCCCCCCGGGGCGGGGGGGCCGACGAGCAGTACTTC,CSVAPRGGGADEQYF
once,NA,TRBV6-6,TRBJ1-1,TGTGCCAGCAGAAAGACATTGAACACTGAAGCTTTCTTT,CASRKTLNTEAFF
NA,NA,TRBV6-5,TRBJ2-3,TGTGCCAGCAGTTACCGGTTCGACAGACTCACAGATACGCAGTATTTT,CASSYRFDRLTDTQYF
NA,TRBD1,TRBV7-2,TRBJ1-1,TGTGCCAGCAGCCCCCGGGACAGGGGTATAAGTGTAGGAGTAGCTTTCTTT,CASSPRDRGISVGVAFF
NA,TRBD1,TRBV7-2,TRBJ1-5,TGTGCCAGCAGCTTAACAGGGGCTAGCAATCAGCCCCAGCATTTT,CASSLTGASNQPQHF
NA,NA,TRBV27,TRBJ2-7,TGTGCCAGCAGACCAGGGGTTTCCTACGAGCAGTACTTC,CASRPGVSYEQYF
NA,TRBD1,TRBV27,TRBJ1-1,TGTGCCAGCAGTAGAACGACAGGGTTAGGGAACACTGAAGCTTTCTTT,CASSRTTGLGNTEAFF
once,NA,TRBV7-2,TRBJ2-3,TGTGCCAGCAGCGCCCAAGGGCTAGCGACAGATACGCAGTATTTT,CASSAQGLATDTQYF
few,TRBD2,TRBV7-2,TRBJ2-3,TGTGCCAGCAGTCCTAGACTAGCGGATAGCACAGATACGCAGTATTTT,CASSPRLADSTDTQYF
NA,TRBD1,TRBV6-5,TRBJ1-6,TGTGCCAGCAGTTACTCCGGACAGGGCCATTCACCCCTCCACTTT,CASSYSGQGHSPLHF
NA,TRBD1,TRBV6-5,TRBJ1-5,TGTGCCAGCAGTACCGGGACAGGGGAGAATCAGCCCCAGCATTTT,CASSTGTGENQPQHF
NA,TRBD1,TRBV2,TRBJ2-7,TGTGCCAGCAGTGGTATAGGACAGGGGGCCTACGAGCAGTACTTC,CASSGIGQGAYEQYF
once,NA,TRBV7-9,TRBJ2-1,TGTGCCAGCAGCTTCACTAATATCGAACGTGAGCAGTTCTTC,CASSFTNIEREQFF